The present T cell receptor (beta chain) was sequenced within a study of early T cells in non-severe SARS-CoV-2 infection (dated by TCRdb to the early 2020s). The study in broad terms: Because TCR sequencing was done on bulk RNA from unsorted whole blood, the alpha and beta chains could not be paired. Study-wide findings and limitations: VDJdb matching was skewed toward anti-spike CD8 responses and likely underestimated virus-specific expansions, missing private and CD4 specificities.

The library was made by 5' RACE. TCRdb shows the sequencer as NextSeq 500. The TCR library protocol attached unique molecular identifiers to individual cDNA molecules to correct for sequencing error and PCR bias. Sequencing covered both TCR alpha and beta chains, and within each sample the abundances of alpha and beta sequences were tightly co-correlated. The source study handled its data this way. Decombinator V4 was used to annotate TCR sequences for V gene, J gene and CDR3. TCRs were defined as expanded if a significant change between any two time points was detected under a Poisson model with p below 0.0001. TCR abundances were normalised to the total number of TCRs sequenced per sample and expressed as counts per million. TRAV1-2 paired with TRAJ12, TRAJ20 or TRAJ33 defined MAIT TCRs, while TRAV10 paired with TRAJ18 defined iNKT TCRs. VDJdb, accessed 1 November 2021, was searched for CMV, EBV and SARS-CoV-2 annotated TCRs, with TCRs annotated for multiple antigens excluded. The public reads were run again by TCRdb, first through fastp at Q25 and then through MiXCR, and only productive beta chains were kept. Rows are unified per CDR3 protein, each entry keeping the most common DNA and genes. The V and J calls here are based on TCRdb, not the publication. In all, the sample holds roughly 55,000 distinct CDR3 sequences, and 15% of those were seen once. The ten largest account for more than 8.5% of the sample.

The study was a case-control design nested within a healthcare worker cohort in London, UK, with weekly nasopharyngeal swab PCR tests and blood sampling. Healthcare workers were recruited during the week of the UK lockdown, between 23 and 31 March 2020, and followed weekly for up to about 15 weeks. The CDR1 and CDR2 encoded by the germline V gene are SGHRS and YFSETQ. CDR3 length: 13 amino acids, cysteine to phenylalanine. Only the CDR3 part of the read is kept: 39 bases, read in frame from the first base. Trimming removed 0 bases from V and 8 bases from J, leaving 8 bases between the germline ends. This clonotype was seen a handful of times. No antigen is known for it. Nothing much larger sits one base from this clone, and base qualities are not available.

The specimen comprised whole blood, sampled at baseline. The TCR was taken from an adult who was a healthcare worker with PCR-confirmed SARS-CoV-2 infection or an uninfected control (not recorded which). Here the chain combines TRBV5-1 and TRBJ1-4, and possibly TRBD1, on 5 matching bases. The sequenced DNA is TGCGCCAGCAGCTTGGACCCAGGGGAAAAACTGTTTTTT. The translation is CASSLDPGEKLFF. The variable domain in full, with residues beyond the CDR3 obtained from the reference TRBV5-1 and TRBJ1-4 genes, is KAGVTQTPRYLIKTRGQQVTLSCSPISGHRSVSWYQQTPGQGLQFLFEYFSETQRNKGNFPGRFSGRQFSNSRSEMNVSTLELGDSALYLCASSLDPGEKLFFGSGTQLSVL.